A single sample gave rise to the 19 T cell receptor beta chains below, sequenced in a study of human T cells and chemical hapten exposure. Noted time point: patch test 1, 2 weeks after DPC sensitization. Treatment in this sample: therapeutic diphenylcyclopropenone sensitization with weekly scalp DPC. TCRdb processed the RACE reads anew with MiXCR; each CDR3 protein has one entry. The sample lists about 380,000 distinct CDR3 sequences; 4% to 5.5% were seen once. The sequenced sample was whole blood, obtained in connection with sensitization to the hapten diphenylcyclopropenone (DPC). All receptors come from a woman aged 50 to 60 with alopecia areata. Some clones in this sample may be carry-over from other donors' samples.

This clonotype appeared many times. This rearrangement joins TRBV10-3 to TRBJ2-2, with D possibly matching TRBD2 (6 bases). Germline V gene sequence: CDR1 ENHRY, CDR2 SYGVKD. The CDR3 length is 13 residues. The V gene lost 6 bases and the J gene lost 5 bases, with 10 bases spanning the gap. The CDR3 loop is CAIRSGGTGELFF. The CDR3 nucleotides are TGTGCCATCAGGTCCGGGGGAACCGGGGAGCTGTTTTTT.

The rearrangement uses TRBV11-2 and TRBJ2-1, with 14 bases aligning to TRBD2. This CDR3 contains 16 residues. Germline V gene sequence: CDR1 SGHAT, CDR2 FQNNGV. V was pared by 4 bases and J by 8 bases, with 7 bases of the junction left unmatched. CDR3 in amino acids: CASSSRGTSGSHEQFF. CDR3 DNA sequence: TGTGCCAGCAGCTCCCGCGGGACTAGCGGGAGCCATGAGCAGTTCTTC. Combining the CDR3 with reference TRBV11-2 and TRBJ2-1 gives the whole variable domain EAGVAQSPRYKIIEKRQSVAFWCNPISGHATLYWYQQILGQGPKLLIQFQNNGVVDDSQLPKDRFSAERLKGVDSTLKIQPAKLEDSAVYLCASSSRGTSGSHEQFFGPGTRLTVL.

As regards this clonotype: A much larger clone sits a single nucleotide away, making a read error possible. The genes are TRBV7-2 and TRBJ2-1; D is unresolved. This CDR3 is 14 amino acids long. Looked up from germline, CDR1 is SGHTA and CDR2 is FQGNSA. The V end lost 7 bases, the J end lost 0 bases, and 10 bases lay between the germline ends. CDR3 nucleotides: TGTGCCAGCAACCCACCTAACTCCTACAATGAGCAGTTCTTC. This gives the protein CASNPPNSYNEQFF. Together with reference TRBV7-2 and TRBJ2-1, the CDR3 gives the full variable domain: GAGVSQSPSNKVTEKGKDVELRCDPISGHTALYWYRQSLGQGLEFLIYFQGNSAPDKSGLPSDRFSAERTGGSVSTLTIQRTQQEDSAVYLCASNPPNSYNEQFFGPGTRLTVL.

This clonotype was recorded a few times. The rearrangement uses TRBV7-9 and TRBJ2-7; unclear D gene. V shed 3 bases and J shed 6 bases, with 6 bases lying between them. The CDR3 sequence is 11 residues long. From germline, CDR1 is SEHNR and CDR2 FQNEAQ (reference sequence). This CDR3 reads CASSFFPEQYF. CDR3 DNA sequence: TGTGCCAGCAGCTTTTTCCCCGAGCAGTACTTC.

This clonotype showed up many times. The CDR3 loop is CASSAEGGTDSYEQYF. CDR3 sequence (DNA): TGTGCCAGCAGCGCAGAAGGGGGGACGGACTCCTACGAGCAGTACTTC. This chain links TRBV9 with TRBJ2-7; D might be TRBD1 or TRBD2, each matching 6 bases. V was pared by 3 bases and J by 0 bases, with 16 bases between. This CDR3 region has 16 residues. Germline V lookup: CDR1 SGDLS, CDR2 YYNGEE.

This clonotype came up many times. The V call is TRBV6-5, the J call TRBJ2-6; D is undetermined. The CDR3 consists of 10 residues. CDR1 and CDR2 from the germline V gene are MNHEY and SVGAGI. Trimming took off 11 bases at V and 1 base at J, with 0 bases between the two ends. The CDR3 coding sequence is TGTGCCTCTGGGGCCAACGTCCTGACTTTC. This gives the protein CASGANVLTF.

This clonotype was observed many times. V and J are TRBV6-5 and TRBJ2-7; the match to TRBD1 covers 7 bases. This CDR3 is built from 14 residues. With V trimmed by 4 bases and J by 5 bases, 8 bases remained unmatched. The germline CDR1 and CDR2 sequences are MNHEY and SVGAGI. The CDR3, as DNA: TGTGCCAGCAGTTTCCGGGACAGATTCGACGAGCAGTACTTC. Its translation is CASSFRDRFDEQYF.

This clonotype was observed at least ten times. The V and J genes are TRBV6-5 and TRBJ2-3; D not resolved. The V end was cut by 1 base, the J end by 3 bases, with 8 bases between. CDR1 MNHEY and CDR2 SVGAGI come from the germline V gene. This CDR3 has 14 amino acids. DNA of the CDR3: TGTGCCAGCAGTTACTTTTCCGGGACAGATACGCAGTATTTT. Translated, it gives CASSYFSGTDTQYF.

The chain employs TRBV27 and TRBJ2-1, with D unresolved. V lost 5 bases and J 10 bases, leaving 21 bases between the germline ends. Per germline, CDR1 MNHEY and CDR2 SMNVEV (reference sequence). The CDR3 runs to 15 residues. The CDR3 DNA sequence: TGTGCCAGCAGTCGCAGACTTGGTGGGATATGGGAGCAGTTCTTC. This translates into CASSRRLGGIWEQFF.

This clonotype was recorded at least ten times. The chain joins TRBV6-6 to TRBJ1-1; TRBD1 matches 7 bases. The germline V gene has CDR1 MNHNY and CDR2 SVGAGI (reference sequence). The CDR3 has 13 amino acids. The trim removed 8 bases at V and 2 bases at J, leaving 5 bases unmatched. The CDR3 DNA reads as TGTGCCAGCGGGACAGATTTCAACACTGAAGCTTTCTTT. Protein sequence: CASGTDFNTEAFF.

The sample holds many counts of this clonotype. The rearrangement joins TRBV12-3 or TRBV12-4 to TRBJ2-1; 8 bases are shared with TRBD2. There are 16 residues in the CDR3. V trimming: 3 bases; J trimming: 2 bases; junction bases outside the gene matches: 6. CDR3 residues: CASSFHGRAPYNEQFF. The CDR3 coding sequence is TGTGCCAGCAGTTTTCACGGGAGGGCCCCCTACAATGAGCAGTTCTTC.

In this sample, this clonotype turned up many times. The chain recombines TRBV5-1 with TRBJ1-2, with 10 bases identical to TRBD1. Trimming at V came to 4 bases and at J to 2 bases, leaving 5 bases not matched to a gene. Germline CDR1 is SGHRS and CDR2 is YFSETQ. The CDR3 loop spans 15 amino acids. The CDR3 protein is CASSIGTGENYGYTF. In DNA, the CDR3 is TGCGCCAGCAGCATAGGGACAGGGGAAAACTATGGCTACACCTTC.

This clonotype has ten or more counts. The V gene is TRBV6-2 or TRBV6-3, the J gene TRBJ2-1; 7 bases are a match to TRBD2. Germline lookup yields CDR1 MNHEY and CDR2 SVGEGT. The CDR3 runs to 17 residues. With V trimmed by 0 bases and J by 5 bases, 10 bases remained unmatched. The CDR3 loop reads CASSYSMAGEGNNEQFF. The CDR3, as DNA: TGTGCCAGCAGTTACTCGATGGCGGGAGAAGGGAACAATGAGCAGTTCTTC.

As regards this clonotype: This may stem from a read error, because a much larger clone lies one nucleotide away. This chain uses TRBV9 with TRBJ1-6, with D unclear. This CDR3 comprises 14 residues. CDR1 and CDR2 from the germline V gene are SGDLS and YYNGEE. V was cut by 3 bases and J by 15 bases, with 19 bases left in between. The CDR3 loop reads CASSGSTATMILHF. DNA of the CDR3: TGTGCCAGCAGCGGGAGTACTGCGACGATGATCCTCCACTTT.

This chain links TRBV6-5 with TRBJ1-4; D perhaps matches TRBD1 (5 bases). CDR1 MNHEY and CDR2 SVGAGI come from the germline V gene. The V gene lost 0 bases and the J gene lost 12 bases, with 14 bases spanning the gap. There are 14 residues in the CDR3. This CDR3 is CASSYSNAGGELFF. The DNA for the CDR3 is TGTGCCAGCAGTTACTCGAATGCGGGGGGTGAACTGTTTTTT.

This rearrangement joins TRBV11-2 to TRBJ2-7; 8 bases agree with TRBD1. After removal of 5 bases from V and 6 bases from J, the junction contained 6 bases not matched to a gene. Germline CDR1 and CDR2: SGHAT and FQNNGV. The CDR3 sequence is 13 residues long. The CDR3 here is CASSATGGTEQYF. CDR3 sequence (DNA): TGTGCCAGCAGCGCTACAGGGGGGACCGAGCAGTACTTC.

This clonotype showed up many times. This sequence joins TRBV24-1 and TRBJ2-1; D is possibly TRBD2 (5 bases). This CDR3 comprises 13 residues. Germline V gene sequence: CDR1 KGHDR, CDR2 SFDVKD. The germline V and J ends were trimmed by 0 bases and 7 bases, with 6 bases remaining between them. CDR3 DNA: TGTGCCACCAGTGATTTGCCGGGGAATGAGCAGTTCTTC. The encoded protein is CATSDLPGNEQFF.

The chain has TRBV28 and TRBJ2-1; D possibly corresponds to TRBD1 (6 bases). Germline values: CDR1 MDHEN, CDR2 SYDVKM. The CDR3 contains 15 residues. V was shortened by 6 bases and J by 2 bases, with 14 bases between the two germline ends. The CDR3 loop is CASSPARGPYNEQFF. CDR3 in DNA: TGTGCCAGCAGCCCTGCCAGGGGTCCCTACAATGAGCAGTTCTTC.

This clonotype appeared many times. The chain employs TRBV29-1 and TRBJ2-3; tentatively, D is TRBD1 (5 bases). CDR1 and CDR2 (germline): SQVTM, ANQGSEA. The V end was cut by 5 bases, the J end by 4 bases, with 10 bases between. The CDR3 loop spans 12 amino acids. CDR3 sequence: CSVPGIPDTQYF. CDR3 coding DNA: TGCAGCGTTCCAGGGATCCCAGATACGCAGTATTTT.